The 30 T cell receptor beta chains presented below share a single source sample, sequenced in a study of shared clonotypes between healthy human individuals. The table came from immunoSEQ multiplex PCR; TCRdb's copy has only in-frame clones and leaves some out. This sample has about 500,000 clones, with approximately 77% found just once. Sequencing input: PBMCs. Every receptor here comes from a woman aged 40 to 49 in good health. Some clones in this sample may be carry-over from other donors' samples.

This sequence joins TRBV28 and TRBJ2-3; 7 bases fit TRBD1. This CDR3 contains 11 residues. Germline CDR1 is MDHEN and CDR2 is SYDVKM. The J segment lost 12 bases and the V segment lost 6 bases, leaving 6 bases of the junction unmatched. The DNA for the CDR3 is TGTGCCAGCAGCGGACAGGACCCCCAGTATTTT. This gives the protein CASSGQDPQYF. Full variable domain (outside the CDR3, taken from reference TRBV28 and TRBJ2-3): DVKVTQSSRYLVKRTGEKVFLECVQDMDHENMFWYRQDPGLGLRLIYFSYDVKMKEKGDIPEGYSVSREKKERFSLILESASTNQTSMYLCASSGQDPQYFGPGTRLTVL.

The chain carries TRBV28 and TRBJ2-7, with D hard to call. CDR1 and CDR2 (germline): MDHEN, SYDVKM. The V end lost 6 bases, the J end lost 0 bases, and 9 bases lay between the germline ends. The CDR3 spans 13 residues. In DNA form, the CDR3 reads TGTGCCAGCAGGATCCTTGACTCCTACGAGCAGTACTTC. It encodes CASRILDSYEQYF.

This chain's CDR3 is CASSEGYRGQGRRTNQPQHF. In DNA form, the CDR3 reads TGTGCCAGCAGTGAAGGATATCGGGGACAGGGGCGCCGTACAAATCAGCCCCAGCATTTT. The V gene is TRBV2, the J gene TRBJ1-5; TRBD1 agrees at 10 bases. The J segment lost 4 bases and the V segment lost 1 base, leaving 16 bases of the junction unmatched. This CDR3 is built from 20 residues. The V gene's germline CDR1 is SNHLY and CDR2 FYNNEI.

This chain joins TRBV11-1 and TRBJ2-7; tentative D call: TRBD2 (5 bases). V was pared by 1 base and J by 3 bases, with 10 bases between. The germline CDR1 and CDR2 sequences are SGHAT and FQDESV (reference sequence). The CDR3 covers 14 residues. The CDR3 DNA is TGTGCCAGCAGCTTAGGGACTGGTCTCTACGAGCAGTACTTC. It translates to CASSLGTGLYEQYF.

This clone was counted once. This chain uses TRBV7-2 with TRBJ2-7; D is unresolved. V lost 4 bases and J lost 4, with 17 bases in between. In germline, CDR1 is SGHTA, CDR2 FQGNSA. The CDR3 has 15 residues. The CDR3 region has the DNA TGTGCCAGCAGCTCCCCCGGACCCCTACAGTACGAGCAGTACTTC. It translates to CASSSPGPLQYEQYF.

Many counts were recorded for this clone. This rearrangement joins TRBV28 to TRBJ2-3; 7 nucleotides agree with TRBD1. CDR3 length equals 16 residues. Germline trimming cut 7 bases from V and 0 bases from J; bases unmatched to any gene: 10. Germline V CDR1 and CDR2: MDHEN, SYDVKM. The CDR3 loop is CASTTRPGQSTDTQYF. DNA for the CDR3: TGTGCCAGCACCACCCGCCCGGGACAGAGCACAGATACGCAGTATTTT.

This chain connects TRBV5-1 to TRBJ2-1; possible D gene TRBD1, 6 bases. V gave up 1 base and J gave up 3 bases, with 11 bases separating them. The CDR3 runs 15 residues. Germline values: CDR1 SGHRS, CDR2 YFSETQ. CDR3 sequence: CASSLMPGDYNEQFF. The CDR3 DNA follows: TGCGCCAGCAGCTTGATGCCAGGGGACTACAATGAGCAGTTCTTC.

The J gene is TRBJ1-4, the V gene TRBV19; 8 bases are shared with TRBD1. This CDR3 is built from 14 residues. The V segment lost 5 bases and the J segment 12 bases; nucleotides outside the gene matches: 11. Germline CDR1 LNHDA, CDR2 SQIVND (reference sequence). CDR3 amino acids: CASSPGQGGAELFF. In DNA form, the CDR3 reads TGTGCCAGTAGTCCCGGACAGGGTGGGGCGGAACTGTTTTTT.

This clone was recorded at least ten times. J is TRBJ2-1 and V is TRBV9, with no clear D. V was pared by 0 bases and J by 7 bases, with 11 bases between. Germline V gives CDR1 SGDLS, CDR2 YYNGEE. CDR3 size: 14 residues. The CDR3 reads CASSVGVGWNEQFF. In nucleotides, the CDR3 is TGTGCCAGCAGCGTAGGGGTCGGGTGGAATGAGCAGTTCTTC.

J is TRBJ2-7 and V is TRBV7-9, with 10 nucleotides matching TRBD2. Germline V lookup: CDR1 SEHNR, CDR2 FQNEAQ (reference sequence). The CDR3 loop spans 15 amino acids. V shed 5 bases and J 3 bases; nucleotides not matched to a gene: 7. CDR3 in amino acids: CASSPSGSYGYEQYF. In DNA form, the CDR3 reads TGTGCCAGCAGCCCTAGCGGGAGTTACGGCTACGAGCAGTACTTC.

The chain carries TRBV28 and TRBJ2-7; D is perhaps TRBD1 or TRBD2 (5 bases each). Germline V lookup: CDR1 MDHEN, CDR2 SYDVKM. Trimming left V 11 bases short and J 0 bases short, with 11 bases between. The CDR3 is 12 residues long. The CDR3, as DNA: TGTGCCTCCGGGGCCGCCTCCTACGAGCAGTACTTC. Residues: CASGAASYEQYF.

The chain joins TRBV5-1 to TRBJ1-5; 7 bases match TRBD1. CDR3 length equals 15 residues. Germline values: CDR1 SGHRS, CDR2 YFSETQ. With 0 bases clipped from V and 2 bases from J, the junction kept 2 bases outside the gene matches. The CDR3 here is CASSLEGAGNQPQHF. DNA of the CDR3: TGCGCCAGCAGCTTGGAGGGGGCGGGCAATCAGCCCCAGCATTTT. Using reference TRBV5-1 and TRBJ1-5 for the parts outside the CDR3, the full variable domain is KAGVTQTPRYLIKTRGQQVTLSCSPISGHRSVSWYQQTPGQGLQFLFEYFSETQRNKGNFPGRFSGRQFSNSRSEMNVSTLELGDSALYLCASSLEGAGNQPQHFGDGTRLSIL.

Of note for this clone: At the DNA level, this CDR3 is encoded by other sequences in the same sample as well. This rearrangement joins TRBV18 to TRBJ2-3; the match to TRBD2 covers 8 bases. Germline trimming cut 3 bases from V and 2 bases from J; bases unmatched to any gene: 4. The V gene's germline CDR1 is KGHSH and CDR2 LQKENI. The CDR3 is 15 amino acids. The CDR3 coding sequence is TGTGCCAGCTCACCTCTAGCGGGCCCCACAGATACGCAGTATTTT. This sequence encodes CASSPLAGPTDTQYF. The full variable domain, its missing parts supplied by reference TRBV18 and TRBJ2-3, is NAGVMQNPRHLVRRRGQEARLRCSPMKGHSHVYWYRQLPEEGLKFMVYLQKENIIDESGMPKERFSAEFPKEGPSILRIQQVVRGDSAAYFCASSPLAGPTDTQYFGPGTRLTVL.

The rearrangement links TRBV19 to TRBJ2-3; weak D call: TRBD1 (6 bases). Germline-derived CDR1 and CDR2 are LNHDA and SQIVND (reference sequence). The CDR3 totals 13 residues. The V and J ends lost 4 bases and 1 base respectively, with 6 bases between them. The CDR3 sequence: CASSRQGTDTQYF. The CDR3 DNA sequence: TGTGCCAGTAGTAGACAGGGCACAGATACGCAGTATTTT.

Worth noting for this clone: Just one base apart from a much larger clone, this may be a read error. V is TRBV14 and J is TRBJ2-5; D not certain. This CDR3 region has 12 residues. Germline V gene data show CDR1 as SGHDN and CDR2 as FVKESK. V was trimmed by 9 bases and J by 5 bases, leaving 13 bases between them. CDR3 loop: CARLQSPETQYF. CDR3 nucleotide sequence: TGTGCCAGACTACAATCCCCGGAGACCCAGTACTTC.

The table lists this clone with a few counts. The chain uses TRBV5-1 and TRBJ2-5; weak D call: TRBD1 (6 bases). The DNA end is a closer match to TRBJ2-7, so the J assignment may be wrong. Germline CDR1 is SGHRS and CDR2 is YFSETQ. This CDR3 is 14 amino acids long. The CDR3 spells CASSQGTVTYEQYF. In DNA form, the CDR3 reads TGCGCCAGCAGCCAGGGGACCGTCACCTACGAGCAGTACTTC.

Turning to this clone: A far larger clone is just one base off, so this is likely a read error. This chain links TRBV30 with TRBJ2-3; the D is unclear. Trimming pared 1 base from V and 2 bases from J, leaving 13 bases between. Germline assignment: CDR1 GTSNPN and CDR2 SVGIG (reference sequence). The CDR3 is 15 residues long. The CDR3 region is CAWSAPSGVTDTQYF. CDR3 coding DNA: TGTGCCTGGAGTGCCCCCTCGGGCGTCACAGATACGCAGTATTTT.

The sample holds a few counts of this clone. With only one base between it and a far larger clone, this is likely a read error. The chain carries TRBV7-9 and TRBJ1-2; D is unresolved. The CDR3 contains 11 residues. Trimming removed 2 bases at V and 8 bases at J, with 6 bases between. From germline, CDR1 is SEHNR and CDR2 FQNEAQ (reference sequence). CDR3 region: CASSLLGGYTF. The CDR3, as DNA: TGTGCCAGCAGCTTATTGGGGGGCTACACCTTC.

Only one count was recorded for this clone. The chain links TRBV25-1 to TRBJ1-2; D gene unclear. Germline CDR1 reads MGHDK; CDR2 reads SYGVNS. Trimming cost V 4 bases and J 2 bases, with 14 bases left between them. This CDR3 is 15 amino acids long. This CDR3 reads CASSGSRFANYGYTF. The CDR3 DNA is TGTGCCAGCAGTGGGAGTCGGTTCGCCAACTATGGCTACACCTTC.

This chain connects TRBV4-1 to TRBJ1-2; D is undetermined. Trimming left V 1 base short and J 2 bases short, with 11 bases between. Per germline, CDR1 MGHRA and CDR2 YSYEKL. CDR3 length equals 15 residues. The CDR3 nucleotides are TGCGCCAGCAGCCAAGGGTGGACGGAAAACTATGGCTACACCTTC. Residues: CASSQGWTENYGYTF.

This chain uses TRBV19 with TRBJ2-5, with a possible D match to TRBD2 (6 bases). The CDR3 length is 12 residues. Trimming left V 6 bases short and J 5 bases short, with 10 bases between. Germline values: CDR1 LNHDA, CDR2 SQIVND (reference sequence). CDR3 sequence (DNA): TGTGCCAGTAGCGAGGGACTGGAGACCCAGTACTTC. It yields the protein CASSEGLETQYF. Combining the CDR3 with reference TRBV19 and TRBJ2-5 gives the whole variable domain DGGITQSPKYLFRKEGQNVTLSCEQNLNHDAMYWYRQDPGQGLRLIYYSQIVNDFQKGDIAEGYSVSREKKESFPLTVTSAQKNPTAFYLCASSEGLETQYFGPGTRLLVL.

This clone was recorded once. The chain uses TRBV5-4 and TRBJ2-1; a possible D gene is TRBD1 (6 bases). The CDR3 sequence is 14 residues long. Germline-derived CDR1 and CDR2 are SGHNT and YYREEE (reference sequence). Trimming removed 1 base from V and 9 bases from J, with 14 bases in between. CDR3 amino acids: CASSLLQGEGEQFF. The CDR3 bases are TGTGCCAGCAGCTTGTTACAGGGAGAGGGTGAGCAGTTCTTC.

The chain links TRBV9 to TRBJ1-5; D is ambiguous. Trimming stripped 0 bases from V and 0 bases from J, with 10 bases between. The CDR3 has 16 residues. CDR1 and CDR2 from the germline V gene are SGDLS and YYNGEE. The CDR3 loop reads CASSVVVTSSNQPQHF. Here the CDR3 DNA reads TGTGCCAGCAGCGTAGTAGTCACCAGTAGCAATCAGCCCCAGCATTTT.

Turning to this clone: The sample carries other DNA sequences with the same CDR3. This chain uses TRBV7-9 with TRBJ1-2; D call uncertain. Trimming took 3 bases from V and 2 from J, leaving 10 bases between them. The CDR3 runs to 14 residues. Germline V gene data show CDR1 as SEHNR and CDR2 as FQNEAQ (reference sequence). The CDR3 reads CASSLVVKNYGYTF. For the CDR3, the DNA is TGTGCCAGCAGCTTGGTGGTCAAAAACTATGGCTACACCTTC.

With regard to this clone: Given a much more abundant clone one base away, this may be a read error. The chain has TRBV29-1 and TRBJ1-5, with D perhaps TRBD1 (5 bases). The germline V and J ends were trimmed by 4 bases and 6 bases, with 13 bases remaining between them. CDR1 SQVTM and CDR2 ANQGSEA come from the germline V gene. The CDR3 consists of 13 residues. As DNA, the CDR3 is TGCAGCGTTGTATGGGGGGGGTCTCAGCCCCAGCATTTT. It encodes CSVVWGGSQPQHF.

The rearrangement links TRBV29-1 to TRBJ2-7; 9 positions match TRBD1. The length of the CDR3 is 15 residues. The germline CDR1 and CDR2 sequences are SQVTM and ANQGSEA. Unmatched junction bases numbered 11, after V lost 1 base and J lost 7 bases. CDR3 in amino acids: CSVEVGDRAFGEQYF. CDR3 in DNA: TGCAGCGTTGAAGTTGGGGACAGGGCTTTTGGAGAGCAGTACTTC.

CDR3 bases: TGTGCCAGCAGCTTTGGGGGAATGAGCACAGATACGCAGTATTTT. Translating it yields CASSFGGMSTDTQYF. This chain uses TRBV7-2 with TRBJ2-3; the D gene could be TRBD1 or TRBD2 (5 bases each). Per the germline V gene, CDR1 is SGHTA and CDR2 is FQGNSA. V gave up 3 bases and J gave up 0 bases, with 10 bases separating them. CDR3 length equals 15 residues.

The rearrangement links TRBV5-4 to TRBJ2-7; either TRBD1 or TRBD2 may supply D (5 bases each). V lost 4 bases and J 7 bases, leaving 18 bases between the germline ends. Germline V lookup: CDR1 SGHNT, CDR2 YYREEE (reference sequence). CDR3 length: 14 amino acids. The CDR3 bases are TGTGCCAGCAGCCCCTTCGGGGCCGCGTGGGAGCAGTACTTC. This gives the protein CASSPFGAAWEQYF.

The V call is TRBV30, the J call TRBJ2-1; a weak D match, TRBD2 (6 bases). The CDR3 extends over 14 amino acids. CDR1 is GTSNPN, CDR2 SVGIG, per germline (reference sequence). Trimming pared 4 bases from V and 0 bases from J, leaving 10 bases between. In DNA, the CDR3 is TGTGCCTGGACGTCGACTAGCTCCTACAATGAGCAGTTCTTC. Translated: CAWTSTSSYNEQFF.

Concerning this clone itself: A far more abundant clone sits one base away, making this likely a read error. The chain recombines TRBV4-2 with TRBJ2-7, with 8 bases fitting TRBD2. The CDR3 is made up of 14 amino acids. Germline lookup yields CDR1 LGHNA and CDR2 YNFKEQ. The V gene end was trimmed by 0 bases and the J gene end by 9 bases; junction bases not matched to a gene: 7. The CDR3 DNA sequence: TGTGCCAGCAGCCAAGATTACGGGAGGGACGGGCAGTACTTC. Its protein is CASSQDYGRDGQYF.